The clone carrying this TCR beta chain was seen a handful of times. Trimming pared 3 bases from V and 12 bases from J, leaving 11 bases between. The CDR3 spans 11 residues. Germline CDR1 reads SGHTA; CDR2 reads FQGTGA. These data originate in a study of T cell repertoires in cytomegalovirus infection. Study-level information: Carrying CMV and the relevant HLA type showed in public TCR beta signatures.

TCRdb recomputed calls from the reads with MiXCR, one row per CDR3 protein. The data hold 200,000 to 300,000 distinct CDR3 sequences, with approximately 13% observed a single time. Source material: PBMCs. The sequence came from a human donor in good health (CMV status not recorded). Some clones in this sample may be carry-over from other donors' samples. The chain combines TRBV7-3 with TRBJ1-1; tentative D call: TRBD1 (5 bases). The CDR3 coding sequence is TGTGCCAGCAGCTTGGGGGGAGCAACTTTCTTT. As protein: CASSLGGATFF.